The 2 T cell receptor beta chains below were found in one sample sequenced in a study of blood T cells in healthy people across ages. Alongside a J-beta primer mix, a sample-barcoded 5' primer served in a second PCR lasting 7 to 11 cycles. TCRdb recomputed calls from the 5' RACE reads with MiXCR, one row per CDR3 protein. The sample contains approximately 290,000 distinct CDR3 sequences, 27% of which appear only once. Sequencing was done on a sample of blood. Source of these receptors: a woman between 65 and 79 years old in good health.

This clonotype was recorded only once. V gene TRBV12-3 or TRBV12-4 combines with J gene TRBJ2-5; D possibly corresponds to TRBD1 (6 bases). The germline V and J ends were trimmed by 6 bases and 4 bases, with 9 bases remaining between them. The length of the CDR3 is 12 residues. The CDR3 loop is CASSTGTETQYF. CDR3 bases: TGTGCCAGCAGCACAGGGACAGAGACCCAGTACTTC.

The rearrangement joins TRBV4-1 to TRBJ1-5, with 8 bases identical to TRBD1. Germline-derived CDR1 and CDR2 are MGHRA and YSYEKL. V trimming: 0 bases; J trimming: 9 bases; junction bases outside the gene matches: 13. The CDR3 extends over 17 amino acids. The CDR3 DNA sequence: TGCGCCAGCAGCCAAGATCCCGCAGGGGGCGCAGGACCGCCCCAGCATTTT. This codes for CASSQDPAGGAGPPQHF.